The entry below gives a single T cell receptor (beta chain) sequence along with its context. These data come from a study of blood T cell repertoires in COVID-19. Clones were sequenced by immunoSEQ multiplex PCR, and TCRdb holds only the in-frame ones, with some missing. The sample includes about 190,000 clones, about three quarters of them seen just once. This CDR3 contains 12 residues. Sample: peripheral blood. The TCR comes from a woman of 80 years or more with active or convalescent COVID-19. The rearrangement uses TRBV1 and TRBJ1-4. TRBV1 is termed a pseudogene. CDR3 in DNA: TGCACCAGCCGTAAACGGGTTGAAAAACTGTTTTTT. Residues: CTSRKRVEKLFF.